This entry is about one T cell receptor beta chain. The data are from a study of CD4+ T cells in melanoma. Assay: immunoSEQ multiplex PCR; the TCRdb copy retains only in-frame clones and omits some. The sample records about 11,000 clones, 66% being singletons. The V end was cut by 0 bases, the J end by 0 bases, with 15 bases between. This CDR3 spans 17 amino acids. From germline, CDR1 is SGHTS and CDR2 YDEGEE. The sample was cells from a culture (not recorded whether cultured in vitro). The chain carries TRBV5-8 and TRBJ1-1; D is possibly TRBD1 (5 bases). This TCR came from a human donor with melanoma. CDR3 amino acids: CASSLVQGKGMNTEAFF. The CDR3 DNA reads as TGTGCCAGCAGCTTGGTCCAGGGAAAGGGGATGAACACTGAAGCTTTCTTT.